The 24 T cell receptor beta chains below all came from one sample that was sequenced in a study of T cell clonality in common variable immunodeficiency. Assay used: immunoSEQ multiplex PCR; TCRdb lists only in-frame clones, some missing. This repertoire lists approximately 30,000 clones without singletons; about 4.5% sits in the top ten. Sequencing was performed on peripheral blood mononuclear cells. These TCRs come from a person aged 18 to 69 in good health.

This clone came up many times. The CDR3 extends 3 residues past the end of the read, so its final part is completed from the germline J gene. J is TRBJ1-1 and V is TRBV14; D gene unclear. V lost 3 bases and J lost 7, with 12 bases in between. The length of the CDR3 is 13 residues. Germline V CDR1 and CDR2: SGHDN, FVKESK. Incomplete CDR3 DNA: TGTGCCAGCAGCCAGGGCAGCCTTTTTGAA. This sequence encodes CASSQGSLFE. In full, the CDR3 reads CASSQGSLFEAFF.

This clone was counted at least ten times. The read ends 3 residues early relative to the CDR3; the germline J gene fills the gap. The chain carries TRBV5-1 and TRBJ1-2; no firm D call. Germline V gene sequence: CDR1 SGHRS, CDR2 YFSETQ. The CDR3 is 16 residues long. The V gene lost 5 bases and the J gene lost 3 bases, with 20 bases spanning the gap. CDR3 loop: CASRMIALQSDYGYTF. The DNA read from the CDR3 is TGCGCCAGCAGAATGATCGCGCTACAGTCTGACTATGGC.

This clone was observed a handful of times. The read ends 3 residues early relative to the CDR3; the germline J gene fills the gap. The chain joins TRBV7-9 to TRBJ1-4; D unresolved. Germline CDR1 reads SEHNR; CDR2 reads FQNEAQ (reference sequence). The CDR3 consists of 12 residues. CDR3 protein: CASSSYNSPLFF. CDR3 DNA, as far as it was read: TGTGCCAGCAGCTCATACAATTCACCA.

This clone was recorded many times. The read stops 3 residues short of the end of the CDR3; the missing end is completed from the germline J gene. The rearrangement uses TRBV20-1 and TRBJ2-1, with D hard to call. In germline, CDR1 is DFQATT, CDR2 SNEGSKA (reference sequence). There are 13 residues in the CDR3. Deletions cut 5 bases from V and 0 bases from J, with 8 bases between. The CDR3 bases that were read are TGCAGTGCTGAGACATACTCCTACAATGAG. As protein: CSAETYSYNE. The entire CDR3 sequence reads CSAETYSYNEQFF.

On this clone itself: The observed sequence ends 3 residues before the CDR3 terminus, with the missing tail filled in from the germline J gene. The chain couples TRBV5-1 to TRBJ2-7; 14 bases fit TRBD2. The J segment lost 4 bases and the V segment lost 4 bases, leaving 4 bases of the junction unmatched. The CDR3 runs 15 residues. The germline V gene encodes CDR1 SGHRS and CDR2 YFSETQ. The CDR3 DNA, read in part, is TGCGCCAGCAGCGGGACTAGCGGGAGAACGTACGAG. Amino acids: CASSGTSGRTYE. The whole CDR3 protein is CASSGTSGRTYEQYF.

This clone was picked up many times. Read coverage stops 3 residues before the CDR3 terminus; the germline J gene supplies the remainder. The V call is TRBV5-5, the J call TRBJ1-4, with TRBD1 matching over 7 bases. The CDR3 consists of 14 residues. Germline CDR1 reads SGHKS; CDR2 reads YYEKEE (reference sequence). Trimming cost V 2 bases and J 6 bases; bases outside gene matches: 4. Here the CDR3 reads CASSLQGRDEKLFF. Partial CDR3 DNA: TGTGCCAGCAGCTTACAGGGGCGAGATGAAAAA.

A note on this clone: With the read ending 3 residues before the CDR3 end, the germline J gene is used to fill in that end. The rearrangement uses TRBV20-1 and TRBJ2-7, with TRBD1 matching 12 bases. CDR3 length: 14 amino acids. Germline V gives CDR1 DFQATT, CDR2 SNEGSKA (reference sequence). Trimming removed 1 base from V and 4 bases from J; junction bases left unmatched: 2. The part of the CDR3 DNA that was read is TGCAGTGCTAGAGGGGACAGGGGGCGTTACGAG. Translated, it gives CSARGDRGRYE. The full CDR3 sequence reads CSARGDRGRYEQYF.

This clone was detected only a few times. The read ends 3 residues early relative to the CDR3; the germline J gene fills the gap. This chain links TRBV11-3 with TRBJ2-4; the D gene is possibly TRBD1 (6 bases). Trimming stripped 2 bases from V and 8 bases from J, with 10 bases between. CDR3 size: 13 residues. Germline CDR1 is SGHNT and CDR2 is YENEEA. The DNA read from the CDR3 is TGTGCCAGCAGCTTAACAGGGTCCGACATT. Protein product: CASSLTGSDI. The CDR3 in full is CASSLTGSDIQYF.

This clone was seen repeatedly, ten times or more. The CDR3 goes on 3 residues after the read ends, and that part is filled in from the germline J gene. The rearrangement uses TRBV6-4 and TRBJ2-1, with 8 nucleotides matching TRBD2. This CDR3 region has 17 residues. The junction had 8 bases not matched to a gene; V was cut back by 2 bases and J by 2 bases. The germline gives CDR1 MRHNA, CDR2 SNTAGT. Incomplete CDR3 DNA: TGTGCCAGCAGTGACCCCCAGAGCGGGAGACCCTACAATGAG. It yields the protein CASSDPQSGRPYNE. The full CDR3 is CASSDPQSGRPYNEQFF.

This clone was picked up many times. The read falls 3 residues short of the CDR3 end, and the missing part is taken from the germline J gene. The genes are TRBV5-1 and TRBJ2-3, with unresolved D. Trimming removed 1 base from V and 4 bases from J, with 7 bases in between. This CDR3 is 13 amino acids long. CDR1 and CDR2 (germline): SGHRS, YFSETQ. CDR3: CASSLNGADTQYF. Incomplete CDR3 DNA: TGCGCCAGCAGCTTGAACGGTGCAGATACG.

This clone was picked up a small number of times. Sequencing ends 3 residues short of the CDR3 end; the germline J gene provides the rest. The V and J genes are TRBV7-3 and TRBJ2-1; 11 bases map to TRBD1. This CDR3 is 17 amino acids long. J gave up 0 bases and V 5 bases, and 6 bases lay outside the gene matches. CDR1 is SGHTA and CDR2 is FQGTGA in the germline V gene. CDR3 DNA (partial): TGTGCCAGCAGCCCGACGGGACAGGGGGTCTCCTACAATGAG. Protein: CASSPTGQGVSYNE. The whole CDR3 protein is CASSPTGQGVSYNEQFF.

This clone was recorded at least ten times. The CDR3 is cut off 3 residues early in the read; its end comes from the germline J gene. This sequence joins TRBV29-1 and TRBJ2-7; 8 bases match TRBD2. Germline V gene data show CDR1 as SQVTM and CDR2 as ANQGSEA. Germline trimming cut 5 bases from V and 3 bases from J; bases unmatched to any gene: 9. CDR3 size: 14 residues. The CDR3 spells CSVSGTRVNYEQYF. The DNA read from the CDR3 is TGCAGCGTTTCTGGGACTAGAGTGAACTACGAG.

On this clone: The read ends 3 residues before the CDR3 terminus; that terminus is restored from the germline J gene. The chain carries TRBV7-9 and TRBJ2-3; D unresolved. V lost 4 bases and J lost 2, with 13 bases in between. This CDR3 has 15 amino acids. The germline V gene has CDR1 SEHNR and CDR2 FQNEAQ (reference sequence). Partial CDR3 DNA: TGTGCCAGCAGCTCCGGTGAGCCCTCCACAGATACG. Translated, it gives CASSSGEPSTDT. The whole CDR3 region reads CASSSGEPSTDTQYF.

The sample holds many counts of this clone. The read gets to within 3 residues of the CDR3 end, and the germline J gene fills in the rest. The J gene is TRBJ2-7, the V gene TRBV7-9; D is unresolved. Germline CDR1 is SEHNR and CDR2 is FQNEAQ (reference sequence). The CDR3 loop spans 13 amino acids. Trimming cost V 5 bases and J 1 base, with 9 bases left between them. The sequenced part of the CDR3 DNA is TGTGCCAGCAGCCGTTCTAATTCCTACGAG. Translating it yields CASSRSNSYE. The whole CDR3 reads CASSRSNSYEQYF.

This clone appeared a few times. Read coverage stops 3 residues before the CDR3 terminus; the germline J gene supplies the remainder. V is TRBV7-9 and J is TRBJ2-1; TRBD1 is a possible D gene (5 bases). The CDR3 consists of 14 residues. Trimming stripped 1 base from V and 3 bases from J, with 7 bases between. Per germline, CDR1 SEHNR and CDR2 FQNEAQ (reference sequence). This CDR3 is CASSLEGIYNEQFF. The covered CDR3 bases are TGTGCCAGCAGCTTAGAGGGGATCTACAATGAG.

On this clone itself: The DNA ends 3 residues before the CDR3 does, and the rest of the CDR3 is filled in from the germline J gene. This chain uses TRBV11-1 with TRBJ2-7; TRBD2 agrees at 10 bases. The CDR3 covers 15 residues. Germline CDR1 reads SGHAT; CDR2 reads FQDESV (reference sequence). V trimming: 5 bases; J trimming: 3 bases; junction bases outside the gene matches: 7. The part of the CDR3 DNA that was read is TGTGCCAGCAGCGCCGGACTAGCGGAGGGCTACGAG. It yields the protein CASSAGLAEGYE. The entire CDR3 sequence reads CASSAGLAEGYEQYF.

The sample holds many counts of this clone. CDR3 sequence reads: CASSLPTGGGKETQYF. Partial CDR3 DNA: TGCGCCAGCAGTCTCCCGACAGGGGGCGGGAAAGAGACC. The gene calls are TRBV5-1 and TRBJ2-5; TRBD1 matches 10 bases. The read comes to an end 3 residues before the CDR3 does, leaving the germline J gene to fill in the end. This CDR3 is 16 amino acids long. Losses at the gene ends were 5 bases for V and 3 bases for J; bases not matched to a gene: 10. CDR1 SGHRS and CDR2 YFSETQ come from the germline V gene.

The table lists this clone with many counts. The read stops 3 residues short of the end of the CDR3; the missing end is completed from the germline J gene. The chain links TRBV10-3 to TRBJ1-5, with no clear D. The germline gives CDR1 ENHRY, CDR2 SYGVKD. The CDR3 runs to 15 residues. Trimming stripped 3 bases from V and 0 bases from J, with 9 bases between. CDR3 in amino acids: CAISDRGYSNQPQHF. The part of the CDR3 DNA that was read is TGTGCCATCAGTGATCGGGGATATAGCAATCAGCCC.

This clone appeared a few times. Read sequence stops 3 residues before the CDR3 end, and the germline J gene provides the missing end. J is TRBJ2-7 and V is TRBV20-1; perhaps TRBD1 as D (6 bases). With 5 bases removed from V and 0 bases from J, the gap between germline ends came to 14 bases. Germline lookup yields CDR1 DFQATT and CDR2 SNEGSKA (reference sequence). The CDR3 is made up of 14 amino acids. Partial CDR3 DNA: TGCAGTGCTGCCGACAGGTCTTTCTCCTACGAG. Translating gives CSAADRSFSYE. In full, the CDR3 is CSAADRSFSYEQYF.

A few counts support this clone. The DNA ends 3 residues before the CDR3 does, and the rest of the CDR3 is filled in from the germline J gene. This chain joins TRBV19 and TRBJ1-2; 7 bases are shared with TRBD1. Germline CDR1 is LNHDA and CDR2 is SQIVND (reference sequence). The CDR3 runs 15 residues. V dropped 3 bases and J dropped 4; count of bases not matched to a gene: 8. The sequenced CDR3 bases are TGTGCCAGTAGTATGCGCGGGGACAGTAGCTATGGC. It specifies CASSMRGDSSYG. The complete CDR3 sequence is CASSMRGDSSYGYTF.

This clone was picked up a small number of times. A junction boundary mismatches the germline segment, possibly from a read error. The CDR3 reads CASSFDSGTDLEQFF. CDR3 DNA (partial): TGTGCCAGTAGCTTTGATAGCGGGACCGACCTTGAG. The V gene is TRBV11-3, the J gene TRBJ2-1; 8 bases agree with TRBD2. With the read ending 3 residues before the CDR3 end, the germline J gene is used to fill in that end. CDR1 and CDR2 (germline): SGHNT, YENEEA. This CDR3 comprises 15 residues.

A word on this clone: The read terminates 3 residues ahead of where the CDR3 ends, so the germline J gene completes it. V is TRBV2 and J is TRBJ1-6; possible D gene TRBD1, 5 bases. CDR3 length: 15 residues. The germline V gene has CDR1 SNHLY and CDR2 FYNNEI. The V and J ends lost 7 bases and 6 bases respectively, with 16 bases between them. The chain's CDR3 is CASTERQGTNSPLHF. CDR3 DNA (partial): TGTGCCAGCACCGAGCGTCAGGGTACTAATTCACCC.

This clone was counted at least ten times. The read falls 3 residues short of the CDR3 end, and the missing part is taken from the germline J gene. The J gene is TRBJ2-2, the V gene TRBV7-9, with D maybe TRBD1 (5 bases). Trimming took off 5 bases at V and 6 bases at J, with 10 bases between the two ends. Germline CDR1 SEHNR, CDR2 FQNEAQ (reference sequence). The CDR3 contains 13 residues. The CDR3 spells CASSPLGAGELFF. The CDR3 bases that were read are TGTGCCAGCAGCCCTCTAGGGGCCGGGGAG.

This clone was counted at least ten times. The read stops 3 residues short of the end of the CDR3; the missing end is completed from the germline J gene. The rearrangement links TRBV10-1 to TRBJ1-5; D uncertain. This CDR3 has 13 residues. Germline CDR1 reads WNHNN; CDR2 reads SYGVQD (reference sequence). Trimming removed 9 bases from V and 6 bases from J, with 15 bases in between. The CDR3 sequence is CASDGTGSQPQHF. The CDR3 bases that were read are TGCGCCAGTGACGGCACGGGTTCTCAGCCC.